One sample yielded the 12 T cell receptor beta chains listed below, sequenced in a study of T cell responses to AZD1222 COVID-19 vaccine. TCRdb's table, derived via immunoSEQ multiplex PCR, lists solely in-frame clones and lacks some. This sample yields some 99,000 clones, of which approximately 89% are seen a single time; 4.4% belongs to the top ten. The specimen was peripheral blood, collected 28 days after the second AZD1222 dose. The receptors were sampled from an adult who received the AZD1222 COVID-19 vaccine.

The chain carries TRBV4-3 and TRBJ2-6, with a possible D match to TRBD2 (5 bases). Germline V gene lookup returns CDR1 LGHNA and CDR2 YSLEER. CDR3 length: 16 amino acids. V dropped 7 bases and J dropped 0 bases, with 13 bases sitting between them. CDR3 DNA: TGCGCCAGCACTTCTACAGCGGACTCTGGGGCCAACGTCCTGACTTTC. This sequence encodes CASTSTADSGANVLTF.

This clone was seen a handful of times. The chain recombines TRBV11-3 with TRBJ2-3, with 12 bases aligning to TRBD2. J lost 7 bases, V lost 5 bases, and 7 bases had no gene match. Germline CDR1 SGHNT, CDR2 YENEEA. The CDR3 consists of 15 residues. CDR3 DNA: TGTGCCAGCAGCCCTAGCGGGGGGGCGCCAAATACGCAGTATTTT. This gives the protein CASSPSGGAPNTQYF. The full variable domain, its missing parts supplied by reference TRBV11-3 and TRBJ2-3, is EAGVVQSPRYKIIEKKQPVAFWCNPISGHNTLYWYLQNLGQGPELLIRYENEEAVDDSQLPKDRFSAERLKGVDSTLKIQPAELGDSAVYLCASSPSGGAPNTQYFGPGTRLTVL.

The V gene is TRBV5-3, the J gene TRBJ2-7; D ambiguous. TRBV5-3 is treated as an ORF (open reading frame) with a function not yet certain. The V end was cut by 4 bases, the J end by 0 bases, with 17 bases between. The CDR3 length is 16 residues. For the CDR3, the DNA is TGTGCCAGAAGCCCCCGGGTCTCTAACGGCTCCTACGAGCAGTACTTC. As protein: CARSPRVSNGSYEQYF.

The rearrangement uses TRBV3-1 (or the pseudogene TRBV3-2) and TRBJ1-1; D may be TRBD1 (5 bases). CDR3 length: 13 residues. Deletions cut 0 bases from V and 8 bases from J, with 10 bases between. The germline V gene encodes CDR1 LGHDT and CDR2 YNNKEL (reference sequence). The CDR3 coding sequence is TGTGCCAGCAGCCAAGAAGTAACAGGCGAAGCTTTCTTT. This codes for CASSQEVTGEAFF.

The chain couples TRBV7-9 to TRBJ2-7, with TRBD1 matching over 8 bases. Losses at the gene ends were 5 bases for V and 5 bases for J; bases not matched to a gene: 8. The CDR3 has 14 amino acids. Germline assignment: CDR1 SEHNR and CDR2 FQNEAQ (reference sequence). CDR3 bases: TGTGCCAGCAGCCGTTCGACAGGGGATCACGAGCAGTACTTC. Its protein is CASSRSTGDHEQYF.

This chain uses TRBV11-3 with TRBJ1-5, with D hard to call. CDR1 is SGHNT and CDR2 is YENEEA in the germline V gene. The CDR3 spans 18 residues. Trimming took 5 bases from V and 0 from J, leaving 20 bases between them. The CDR3 loop is CASSPGQRPSYSNQPQHF. The CDR3 bases are TGTGCCAGCAGCCCCGGGCAAAGACCTAGTTATAGCAATCAGCCCCAGCATTTT. Supplemented by reference TRBV11-3 and TRBJ1-5, the full variable domain reads EAGVVQSPRYKIIEKKQPVAFWCNPISGHNTLYWYLQNLGQGPELLIRYENEEAVDDSQLPKDRFSAERLKGVDSTLKIQPAELGDSAVYLCASSPGQRPSYSNQPQHFGDGTRLSIL.

This chain uses TRBV5-1 with TRBJ2-3, with D possibly TRBD1 on 6 matching bases. The ends were cut back, 0 bases at V and 2 bases at J, with 10 bases in the middle. The CDR3 has 15 residues. Per germline, CDR1 SGHRS and CDR2 YFSETQ. The DNA of the CDR3 is TGCGCCAGCAGCTTGGAAGGACAGCACACAGATACGCAGTATTTT. It translates to CASSLEGQHTDTQYF.

This rearrangement joins TRBV7-3 to TRBJ2-1, with a possible D match to TRBD1 (5 bases). The length of the CDR3 is 15 residues. Looked up from germline, CDR1 is SGHTA and CDR2 is FQGTGA. Trimming removed 5 bases from V and 0 bases from J, with 11 bases in between. The CDR3 nucleotides are TGTGCCAGCAGCCAAGGACACCCCTCCTACAATGAGCAGTTCTTC. Its protein is CASSQGHPSYNEQFF.

This clone was seen once. The chain has TRBV24-1 and TRBJ1-5; TRBD1 matches at 7 bases. The CDR3 loop spans 15 amino acids. V was pared by 4 bases and J by 5 bases, with 7 bases of the junction left unmatched. The germline V gene has CDR1 KGHDR and CDR2 SFDVKD. In DNA, the CDR3 is TGTGCCACCAGTGAGTCGACAGGGTCGGATCAGCCCCAGCATTTT. As protein: CATSESTGSDQPQHF.

The chain has TRBV7-3 and TRBJ1-1; D perhaps matches TRBD1 (5 bases). The length of the CDR3 is 15 residues. Germline V gives CDR1 SGHTA, CDR2 FQGTGA. Between the trimmed V and J ends, which lost 5 bases and 0 bases, there was a span of 13 bases. The CDR3 reads CASSPLGGMNTEAFF. For the CDR3, the DNA is TGTGCCAGCAGCCCCTTGGGGGGAATGAACACTGAAGCTTTCTTT.

V is TRBV11-3 and J is TRBJ2-1, with 8 bases matching TRBD2. This CDR3 spans 16 amino acids. Germline lookup yields CDR1 SGHNT and CDR2 YENEEA. The V gene end was trimmed by 4 bases and the J gene end by 2 bases; junction bases not matched to a gene: 7. The CDR3 nucleotides read TGTGCCAGCAGCTCCAGGTCGGGGGGGACCTACAATGAGCAGTTCTTC. It encodes CASSSRSGGTYNEQFF.

The V call is TRBV9, the J call TRBJ1-1; possible D gene TRBD1, 5 bases. This CDR3 has 13 residues. Germline V CDR1 and CDR2: SGDLS, YYNGEE. V was clipped by 5 bases and J by 1 base, with 9 bases between them. The CDR3 bases are TGTGCCAGCAGTCGTGGGGGGAACACTGAAGCTTTCTTT. Its protein product is CASSRGGNTEAFF.